The clone carrying this T cell receptor beta chain has more than one count but fewer than ten. The antigen is not known. V gave up 6 bases and J gave up 6 bases; unmatched junction bases: 6. Per germline, CDR1 SQVTM and CDR2 ANQGSEA. The CDR3 is 13 amino acids. This sample stems from a study of blood T cells in healthy people across ages. Study at large: When template switching was applied, about one barcoded beta molecule was captured per two T cells.

Study observations and caveats: Without sorted subsets, naive and antigen-experienced compartments could not be conclusively compared.

Then a second PCR, running roughly 7 to 11 cycles, was carried out with a sample-barcoded 5' primer and a J-beta primer mix. TCRdb reanalysed the 5' RACE reads using MiXCR and keeps one entry per CDR3 protein. The table includes roughly 730,000 distinct CDR3 sequences, 45% to 70% detected once. The J gene is TRBJ2-1, the V gene TRBV29-1; 9 bases line up with TRBD1. This sequence was found in a man between 40 and 49 years old in good health. The sequenced sample consisted of blood. The CDR3 region is CSVGGTGSNEQFF. In nucleotides, the CDR3 is TGCAGCGTGGGGGGGACAGGGTCCAATGAGCAGTTCTTC.